This T cell receptor beta chain appears in the sequencing data of a study of blood T cell repertoires in COVID-19. Study-level information: Samples of COVID-19 (acute and convalescent) were obtained from the United States, Italy and Spain. PBMCs, B-cell-depleted T cells, or T cells were the source of the cDNA or gDNA that made up the material.

V lost 4 bases to trimming and J lost 9 bases, with 17 bases between them. This CDR3 comprises 15 residues. Germline CDR1 reads SGHRS; CDR2 reads YFSETQ. In the authors' workflow: Reference gene primer amplification yielded estimated nucleated cell counts. The assay was immunoSEQ multiplex PCR, and TCRdb's table has in-frame clones only and misses some. The V and J calls and clone size are taken from that table; D and trimming were inferred from the DNA. In the table there are approximately 230,000 clones, 87% of which are singletons. This study enrolled people aged roughly 18 to 90 from around 26 US geographic areas.

The V call is TRBV5-1, the J call TRBJ1-6; maybe TRBD1 (5 bases). The TCR originated in a woman aged 25 to 39 with acute COVID-19. Source material: PBMCs or T cells enriched from blood (not recorded which). The CDR3 loop reads CASSITTERISPLHF. In DNA, the CDR3 is TGCGCCAGCAGCATAACGACAGAGCGAATTTCACCCCTCCACTTT.